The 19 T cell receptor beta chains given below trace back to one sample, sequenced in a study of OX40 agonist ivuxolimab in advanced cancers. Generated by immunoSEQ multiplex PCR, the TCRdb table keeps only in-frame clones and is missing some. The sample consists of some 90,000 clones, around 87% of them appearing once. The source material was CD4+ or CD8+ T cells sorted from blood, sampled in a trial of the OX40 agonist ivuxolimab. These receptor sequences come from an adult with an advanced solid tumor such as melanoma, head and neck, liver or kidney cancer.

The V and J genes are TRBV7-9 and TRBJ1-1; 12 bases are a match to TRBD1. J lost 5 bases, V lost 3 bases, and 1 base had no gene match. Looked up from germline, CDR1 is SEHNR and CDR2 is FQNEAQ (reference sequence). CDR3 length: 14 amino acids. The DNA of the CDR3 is TGTGCCAGCAGCTTGGGACAGGGGGCTACTGAAGCTTTCTTT. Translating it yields CASSLGQGATEAFF.

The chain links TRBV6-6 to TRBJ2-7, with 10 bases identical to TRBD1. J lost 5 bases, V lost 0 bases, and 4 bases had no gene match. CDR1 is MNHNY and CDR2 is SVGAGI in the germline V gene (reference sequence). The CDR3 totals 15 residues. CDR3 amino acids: CASSYSSGQGDEQYV. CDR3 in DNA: TGTGCCAGCAGTTACTCTTCCGGACAGGGGGACGAGCAGTACGTC.

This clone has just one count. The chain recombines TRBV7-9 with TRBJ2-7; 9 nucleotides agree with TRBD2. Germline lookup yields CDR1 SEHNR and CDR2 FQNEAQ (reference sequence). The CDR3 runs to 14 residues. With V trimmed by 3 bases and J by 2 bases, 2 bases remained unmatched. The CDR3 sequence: CASSFSGRTYEQYF. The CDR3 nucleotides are TGTGCCAGCAGCTTTAGCGGGAGAACCTACGAGCAGTACTTC.

This CDR3 reads CASSLHGGNSYEQYF. The CDR3 nucleotides read TGTGCCAGCAGTTTACATGGGGGAAACAGCTACGAGCAGTACTTC. This chain uses TRBV27 with TRBJ2-7; D possibly matches TRBD1 or TRBD2 (5 bases each). Germline lookup yields CDR1 MNHEY and CDR2 SMNVEV (reference sequence). The CDR3 totals 15 residues. Trimming left V 2 bases short and J 3 bases short, with 14 bases between.

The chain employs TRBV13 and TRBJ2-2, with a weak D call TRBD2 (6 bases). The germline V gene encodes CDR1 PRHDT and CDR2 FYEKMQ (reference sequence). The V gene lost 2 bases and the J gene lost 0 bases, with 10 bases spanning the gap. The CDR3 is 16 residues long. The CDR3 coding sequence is TGTGCCAGCAGCTTAAAGGGAGGACCGAACACCGGGGAGCTGTTTTTT. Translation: CASSLKGGPNTGELFF.

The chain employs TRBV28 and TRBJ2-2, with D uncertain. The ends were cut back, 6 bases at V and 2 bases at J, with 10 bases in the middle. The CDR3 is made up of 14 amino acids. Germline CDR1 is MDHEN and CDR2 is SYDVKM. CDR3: CASRSGLNTGELFF. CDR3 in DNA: TGTGCCAGCAGGTCCGGGCTTAACACCGGGGAGCTGTTTTTT.

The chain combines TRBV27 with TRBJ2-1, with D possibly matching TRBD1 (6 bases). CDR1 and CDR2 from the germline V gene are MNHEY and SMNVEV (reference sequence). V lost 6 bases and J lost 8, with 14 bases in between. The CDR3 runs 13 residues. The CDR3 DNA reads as TGTGCCAGCAGGATTACAGGGAGAGATGAGCAGTTCTTC. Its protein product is CASRITGRDEQFF.

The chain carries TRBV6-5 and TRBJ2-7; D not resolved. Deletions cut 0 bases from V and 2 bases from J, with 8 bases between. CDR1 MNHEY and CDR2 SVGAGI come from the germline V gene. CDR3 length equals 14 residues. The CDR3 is CASSYSRSTYEQYV. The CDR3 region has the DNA TGTGCCAGCAGTTACTCACGCAGTACCTACGAGCAGTACGTC.

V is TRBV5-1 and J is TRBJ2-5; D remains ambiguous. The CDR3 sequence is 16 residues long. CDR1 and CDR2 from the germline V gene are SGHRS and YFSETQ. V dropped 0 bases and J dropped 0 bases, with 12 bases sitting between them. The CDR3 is CASSLGHLGYQETQYF. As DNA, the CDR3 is TGCGCCAGCAGCTTGGGTCATTTGGGGTACCAAGAGACCCAGTACTTC.

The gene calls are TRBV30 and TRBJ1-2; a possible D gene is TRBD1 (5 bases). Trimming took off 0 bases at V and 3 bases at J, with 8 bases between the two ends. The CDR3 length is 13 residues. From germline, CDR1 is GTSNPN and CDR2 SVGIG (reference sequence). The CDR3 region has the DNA TGTGCCTGGAGTGTAGGGGAATACTATGGCTACACCTTC. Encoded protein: CAWSVGEYYGYTF. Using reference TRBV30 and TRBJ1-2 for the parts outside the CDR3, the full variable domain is SQTIHQWPATLVQPVGSPLSLECTVEGTSNPNLYWYRQAAGRGLQLLFYSVGIGQISSEVPQNLSASRPQDRQFILSSKKLLLSDSGFYLCAWSVGEYYGYTFGSGTRLTVV.

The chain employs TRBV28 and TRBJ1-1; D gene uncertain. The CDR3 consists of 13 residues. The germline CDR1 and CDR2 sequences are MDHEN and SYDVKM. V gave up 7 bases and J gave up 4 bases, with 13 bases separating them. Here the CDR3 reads CASTARAGTEAFF. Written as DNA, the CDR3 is TGTGCCAGCACCGCCCGGGCGGGCACTGAAGCTTTCTTT.

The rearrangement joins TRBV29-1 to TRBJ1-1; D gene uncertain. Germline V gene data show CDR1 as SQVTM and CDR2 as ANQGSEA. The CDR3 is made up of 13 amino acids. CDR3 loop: CTAIRVTNTEAFF. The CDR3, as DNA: TGCACCGCAATACGGGTTACCAACACTGAAGCTTTCTTT.

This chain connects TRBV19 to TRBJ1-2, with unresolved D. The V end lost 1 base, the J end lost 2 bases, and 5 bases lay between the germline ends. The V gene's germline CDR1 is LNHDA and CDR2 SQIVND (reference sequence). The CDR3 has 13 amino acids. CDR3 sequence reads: CASSIASNYGYTF. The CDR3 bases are TGTGCCAGTAGTATAGCGAGCAACTATGGCTACACCTTC.

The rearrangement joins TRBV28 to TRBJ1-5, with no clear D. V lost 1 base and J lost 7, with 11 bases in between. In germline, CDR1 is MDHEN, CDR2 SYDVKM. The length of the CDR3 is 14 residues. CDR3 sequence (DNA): TGTGCCAGCAGTTTATCCGCGGGCATCCAGCCCCAGCATTTT. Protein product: CASSLSAGIQPQHF.

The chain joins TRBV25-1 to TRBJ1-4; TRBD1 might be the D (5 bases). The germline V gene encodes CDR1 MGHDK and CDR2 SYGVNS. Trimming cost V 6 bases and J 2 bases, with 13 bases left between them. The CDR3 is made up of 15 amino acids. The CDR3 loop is CASSNIGTTNEKLFF. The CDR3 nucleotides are TGTGCCAGCAGCAATATCGGGACGACTAATGAAAAACTGTTTTTT.

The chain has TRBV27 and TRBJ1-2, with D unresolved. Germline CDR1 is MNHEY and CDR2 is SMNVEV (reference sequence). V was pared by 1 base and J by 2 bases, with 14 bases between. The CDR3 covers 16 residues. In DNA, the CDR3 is TGTGCCAGCAGTTTATTGGGCAGCCCCGTGAACTATGGCTACACCTTC. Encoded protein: CASSLLGSPVNYGYTF.

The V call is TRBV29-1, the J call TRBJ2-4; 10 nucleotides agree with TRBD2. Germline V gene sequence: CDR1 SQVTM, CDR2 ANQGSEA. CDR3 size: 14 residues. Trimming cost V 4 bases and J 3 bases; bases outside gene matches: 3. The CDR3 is CSVGLAGVKNIQYF. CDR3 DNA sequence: TGCAGCGTTGGTCTAGCGGGGGTCAAAAACATTCAGTACTTC.

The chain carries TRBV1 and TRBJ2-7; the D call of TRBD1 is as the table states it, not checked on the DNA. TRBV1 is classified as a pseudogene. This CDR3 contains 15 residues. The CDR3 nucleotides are TGCACCAGCAGCCGAACGGACAGGCTTCCCTACGAGCAGTACTTC. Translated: CTSSRTDRLPYEQYF.

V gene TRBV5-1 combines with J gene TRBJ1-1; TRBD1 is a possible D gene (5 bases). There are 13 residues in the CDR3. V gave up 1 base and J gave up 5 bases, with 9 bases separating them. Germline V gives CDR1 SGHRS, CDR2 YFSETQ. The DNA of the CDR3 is TGCGCCAGCAGCTTGCGGGGGGTGACTGAAGCTTTCTTT. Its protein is CASSLRGVTEAFF.